This T cell receptor beta chain appears in the sequencing data of a study of blood T cell repertoires in COVID-19. Background on the study: Sites in the United States, Italy and Spain provided acute and convalescent COVID-19 samples. The analysed material was cDNA or gDNA that came from T cells, B-cell-depleted T cells, or PBMCs.

CDR3 size: 14 residues. Germline V gene data show CDR1 as SGHRS and CDR2 as YFSETQ. With 4 bases removed from V and 2 bases from J, the gap between germline ends came to 12 bases. Seattle patients were enrolled while actively infected and followed longitudinally. The assay was immunoSEQ multiplex PCR, and TCRdb's table has in-frame clones only and misses some. The sample lists under 450,000 clones; 89% were seen once. The clonotype comes from a woman between 40 and 55 years old with COVID-19, enrolled during active disease. This chain uses TRBV5-1 with TRBJ1-2; no firm D call. Sequences were obtained from peripheral blood. The CDR3 sequence: CASSAAPKNYGYTF. CDR3 nucleotide sequence: TGCGCCAGCAGCGCTGCGCCAAAAAACTATGGCTACACCTTC.